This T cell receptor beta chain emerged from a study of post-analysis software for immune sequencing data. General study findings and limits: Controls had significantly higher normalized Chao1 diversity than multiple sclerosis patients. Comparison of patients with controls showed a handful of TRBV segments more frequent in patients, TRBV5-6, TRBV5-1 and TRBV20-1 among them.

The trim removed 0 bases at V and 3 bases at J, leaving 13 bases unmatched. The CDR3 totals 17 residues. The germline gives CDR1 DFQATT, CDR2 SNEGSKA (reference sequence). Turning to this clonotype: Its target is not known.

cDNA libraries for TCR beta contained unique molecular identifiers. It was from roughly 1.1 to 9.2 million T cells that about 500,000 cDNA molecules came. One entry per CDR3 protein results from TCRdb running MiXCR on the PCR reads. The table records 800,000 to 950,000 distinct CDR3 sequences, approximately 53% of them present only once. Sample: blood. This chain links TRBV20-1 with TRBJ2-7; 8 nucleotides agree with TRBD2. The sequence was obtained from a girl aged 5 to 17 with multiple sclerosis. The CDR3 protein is CSARDAREAGVFYEQYF. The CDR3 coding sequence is TGCAGTGCTAGAGACGCGCGGGAGGCGGGGGTCTTCTACGAGCAGTACTTC.